The entry below gives a single T cell receptor (beta chain) sequence along with its context. Its antigen is unidentified. The data derive from a study of metastatic and nonmetastatic thyroid tumors. General observations from the study: For both blood and tumor, malignant thyroid tumors reportedly showed significantly higher TCR beta diversity than benign nodules did.

Original processing notes: What underpinned the distant-metastasis classifier for papillary thyroid cancer was the set of CDR3 differences across clinicopathological groups. TCRdb called clones again from the PCR reads with MiXCR. Clone size and V and J calls follow TCRdb, not the original study. Counted here are around 28,000 clones, roughly 3.7% occurring once; the ten biggest clones make up 3% to 3.5%. CDR3 length equals 14 residues. Between the trimmed V and J ends, which lost 0 bases and 2 bases, there was a span of 8 bases. Germline loops: CDR1 SGDLS, CDR2 YYNGEE. Patients were all untreated before their thyroid surgery.

The TCR comes from a male donor with papillary thyroid cancer or a benign thyroid nodule (not recorded which). Some clones in this sample may be carry-over from other donors' samples. The chain links TRBV9 to TRBJ1-1; D not resolved. Sequencing used blood. The CDR3 coding sequence is TGTGCCAGCAGCGTAGAGGTCAGCAACACTGAAGCTTTCTTT. As protein: CASSVEVSNTEAFF.